This T cell receptor beta chain is drawn from a study of blood T cell repertoires in COVID-19. Study at large: Samples of COVID-19 (acute and convalescent) were obtained from the United States, Italy and Spain. In each case, the material was cDNA or gDNA derived from T cells, B-cell-depleted T cells, or PBMCs.

As originally analysed: Scientists estimated how many nucleated cells there were by amplifying reference gene primers. Sequenced by immunoSEQ multiplex PCR; TCRdb stores in-frame clones only, minus some. For V, J and clone size, that table is used; D and trimming come from the DNA. The sample includes 150,000 to 200,000 clones, around 84% of them seen just once. V shed 1 base and J shed 7 bases, with 20 bases lying between them. Germline CDR1 is LNHNV and CDR2 is YYDKDF (reference sequence). The CDR3 spans 17 residues. This clone was seen a few times. The rearrangement joins TRBV15 to TRBJ2-1; D perhaps matches TRBD2 (6 bases). The TCR was taken from a man in his fifties or sixties with active or convalescent COVID-19. The source material was peripheral blood. DNA for the CDR3: TGTGCCACCAGCAGAGCTCGGGGGTTTGGCAGACCGAATGAGCAGTTCTTC. Translated: CATSRARGFGRPNEQFF.